These 32 T cell receptor beta chains came from one sample sequenced in a study of T cell changes during pregnancy in multiple sclerosis. TCRdb's table, derived via immunoSEQ multiplex PCR, lists solely in-frame clones and lacks some. The data show about 59,000 clones, approximately 94% seen once. The sample in question was CD8+ T cells from peripheral blood mononuclear cells, obtained after pregnancy. Receptors were obtained from a female donor with multiple sclerosis, enrolled in a pregnancy study.

The chain uses TRBV27 and TRBJ2-7; possibly TRBD1 for D (5 bases). Germline V gene sequence: CDR1 MNHEY, CDR2 SMNVEV (reference sequence). This CDR3 has 13 amino acids. Trimming stripped 6 bases from V and 0 bases from J, with 9 bases between. CDR3 nucleotide sequence: TGTGCCAGCAGCTCAGGGTTCTCCTACGAGCAGTACTTC. Translating it yields CASSSGFSYEQYF.

The chain carries TRBV27 and TRBJ2-1; 9 nucleotides agree with TRBD2. Germline trimming cut 7 bases from V and 1 base from J; bases unmatched to any gene: 5. The CDR3 is 15 residues long. The V gene's germline CDR1 is MNHEY and CDR2 SMNVEV (reference sequence). The CDR3 nucleotides read TGTGCCAGCAAGTCTAGCGGGATTTCCTACAATGAGCAGTTCTTC. Protein: CASKSSGISYNEQFF.

The V and J genes are TRBV7-3 and TRBJ2-1, with 8 positions matching TRBD2. Germline V CDR1 and CDR2: SGHTA, FQGTGA. This CDR3 spans 18 amino acids. Trimming cost V 5 bases and J 3 bases; bases outside gene matches: 15. For the CDR3, the DNA is TGTGCCAGCAGCCCTCACCCCGCCGGGGGGGCCATCTACAATGAGCAGTTCTTC. This translates into CASSPHPAGGAIYNEQFF.

The rearrangement joins TRBV7-2 to TRBJ1-1; D is undetermined. The V end lost 3 bases, the J end lost 6 bases, and 11 bases lay between the germline ends. The CDR3 sequence is 13 residues long. Germline V lookup: CDR1 SGHTA, CDR2 FQGNSA. Here the CDR3 DNA reads TGTGCCAGCAGCTTTACTGGGAGCGCTGAAGCTTTCTTT. Its translation is CASSFTGSAEAFF. Full variable domain (remainder filled in from reference TRBV7-2 and TRBJ1-1): GAGVSQSPSNKVTEKGKDVELRCDPISGHTALYWYRQSLGQGLEFLIYFQGNSAPDKSGLPSDRFSAERTGGSVSTLTIQRTQQEDSAVYLCASSFTGSAEAFFGQGTRLTVV.

In DNA form, the CDR3 reads TGTGCCAGCAGCCCGCGACAGGGAAACCCCTACGAGCAGTACTTC. Translation: CASSPRQGNPYEQYF. V usage is TRBV7-9 and J usage is TRBJ2-7; 7 bases align to TRBD1. Germline CDR1 reads SEHNR; CDR2 reads FQNEAQ (reference sequence). The junction had 9 bases not matched to a gene; V was cut back by 5 bases and J by 2 bases. CDR3 length: 15 residues. Full variable domain (outside the CDR3, taken from reference TRBV7-9 and TRBJ2-7): DTGVSQNPRHKITKRGQNVTFRCDPISEHNRLYWYRQTLGQGPEFLTYFQNEAQLEKSRLLSDRFSAERPKGSFSTLEIQRTEQGDSAMYLCASSPRQGNPYEQYFGPGTRLTVT.

The chain carries TRBV7-7 and TRBJ2-1, with TRBD2 matching over 10 bases. With 5 bases clipped from V and 1 base from J, the junction kept 11 bases outside the gene matches. From germline, CDR1 is SSHAT and CDR2 FNYEAQ (reference sequence). This CDR3 is built from 18 residues. This CDR3 is CASSPILAGGKSYNEQFF. The CDR3 nucleotides are TGTGCCAGCAGCCCCATTTTAGCGGGAGGAAAGTCCTACAATGAGCAGTTCTTC.

This rearrangement joins TRBV7-9 to TRBJ2-2, with D perhaps matching TRBD2 (5 bases). This CDR3 has 15 residues. V lost 0 bases and J lost 4, with 9 bases in between. Germline loops: CDR1 SEHNR, CDR2 FQNEAQ (reference sequence). The CDR3, as DNA: TGTGCCAGCAGCTTAGCGGGAAGCGGCACCGGGGAGCTGTTTTTT. This codes for CASSLAGSGTGELFF. The complete variable domain, with remaining parts taken from reference TRBV7-9 and TRBJ2-2, reads DTGVSQNPRHKITKRGQNVTFRCDPISEHNRLYWYRQTLGQGPEFLTYFQNEAQLEKSRLLSDRFSAERPKGSFSTLEIQRTEQGDSAMYLCASSLAGSGTGELFFGEGSRLTVL.

The rearrangement joins TRBV7-9 to TRBJ1-1, with D perhaps TRBD1 (5 bases). Trimming removed 1 base from V and 5 bases from J, with 11 bases in between. Germline values: CDR1 SEHNR, CDR2 FQNEAQ (reference sequence). The CDR3 has 14 residues. CDR3 in DNA: TGTGCCAGCAGCTTAGACAGGACGGTTACTGAAGCTTTCTTT. The encoded protein is CASSLDRTVTEAFF.

The chain combines TRBV27 with TRBJ2-7, with 10 bases lining up with TRBD1. CDR1 is MNHEY and CDR2 is SMNVEV in the germline V gene (reference sequence). CDR3 length: 16 residues. Losses at the gene ends were 5 bases for V and 0 bases for J; bases not matched to a gene: 7. The CDR3 DNA is TGTGCCAGCAGTATCCACGGGACAGGGGCCTCCTACGAGCAGTACTTC. Protein sequence: CASSIHGTGASYEQYF.

This chain joins TRBV27 and TRBJ2-7; TRBD2 aligns across 8 bases. The germline CDR1 and CDR2 sequences are MNHEY and SMNVEV (reference sequence). V was pared by 5 bases and J by 7 bases, with 10 bases of the junction left unmatched. This CDR3 spans 14 amino acids. The CDR3 region has the DNA TGTGCCAGCAGTGCTCGGGGGGGCCCCCGGGAGCAGTACTTC. Translated: CASSARGGPREQYF.

In its sample, this clone was seen once. The chain employs TRBV28 and TRBJ2-7; no reliable D call. The germline V gene encodes CDR1 MDHEN and CDR2 SYDVKM. The CDR3 consists of 10 residues. V was cut by 9 bases and J by 6 bases, with 9 bases left in between. CDR3 nucleotide sequence: TGTGCCAGTTCCTCGGGCGAGCAGTACTTC. Encoded protein: CASSSGEQYF.

The CDR3 nucleotides read TGCGCCAGCAGCTCTCTCCGGACAGATACGCAGTATTTT. Translated, it gives CASSSLRTDTQYF. The chain is built from TRBV5-1 and TRBJ2-3; D gene unclear. The V and J ends lost 3 bases and 3 bases respectively, with 8 bases between them. This CDR3 region has 13 residues. The germline gives CDR1 SGHRS, CDR2 YFSETQ.

This chain uses TRBV6-6 with TRBJ2-3; TRBD1 agrees at 8 bases. Germline V lookup: CDR1 MNHNY, CDR2 SVGAGI (reference sequence). CDR3 size: 16 residues. Trimming at V came to 2 bases and at J to 3 bases, leaving 7 bases not matched to a gene. The CDR3 is CASSYRDRGLTDTQYF. CDR3 DNA: TGTGCCAGCAGTTACCGAGACAGGGGTTTGACAGATACGCAGTATTTT.

The V gene is TRBV30, the J gene TRBJ2-1, with 7 bases that match TRBD1. Per the germline V gene, CDR1 is GTSNPN and CDR2 is SVGIG (reference sequence). With V trimmed by 1 base and J by 7 bases, 4 bases remained unmatched. CDR3 length equals 13 residues. CDR3 bases: TGTGCCTGGAGTGGACAGGGCTGGAATGAGCAGTTCTTC. Its protein product is CAWSGQGWNEQFF.

The chain recombines TRBV4-3 with TRBJ2-7; perhaps TRBD2 as D (5 bases). The CDR3 covers 13 residues. Per germline, CDR1 LGHNA and CDR2 YSLEER. V was trimmed by 8 bases and J by 3 bases, leaving 14 bases between them. The CDR3 nucleotides read TGCGCCAGCGGGCTCGGGGTCGGCTACGAGCAGTACTTC. It encodes CASGLGVGYEQYF.

The chain links TRBV27 to TRBJ2-1, with D possibly being TRBD2 (5 bases). CDR3 length: 12 residues. CDR1 and CDR2 from the germline V gene are MNHEY and SMNVEV (reference sequence). With 3 bases removed from V and 14 bases from J, the gap between germline ends came to 14 bases. For the CDR3, the DNA is TGTGCCAGCAGTTTTGGGAGTGGGCCAAAGTTCTTC. Translated, it gives CASSFGSGPKFF.

The CDR3 protein is CASSWRTSGINEQFF. The CDR3 DNA reads as TGTGCCAGCAGTTGGAGGACTAGCGGGATCAATGAGCAGTTCTTC. The chain carries TRBV5-5 and TRBJ2-1; TRBD2 matches 12 bases. The V segment lost 5 bases and the J segment 6 bases; nucleotides outside the gene matches: 6. This CDR3 comprises 15 residues. Germline CDR1 and CDR2: SGHKS and YYEKEE (reference sequence).

The chain joins TRBV27 to TRBJ2-6; D is undetermined. The germline V and J ends were trimmed by 6 bases and 0 bases, with 12 bases remaining between them. Germline V gene sequence: CDR1 MNHEY, CDR2 SMNVEV (reference sequence). CDR3 size: 16 residues. CDR3 in amino acids: CASRGGLFSGANVLTF. The DNA of the CDR3 is TGTGCCAGCAGGGGTGGGCTTTTCTCTGGGGCCAACGTCCTGACTTTC.

CDR3 loop: CATSRDWDEGAKGYTF. The DNA of the CDR3 is TGTGCCACCAGCAGAGATTGGGATGAGGGGGCGAAAGGCTACACCTTC. The chain uses TRBV15 and TRBJ1-2, with 7 bases matching TRBD1. The CDR3 loop spans 16 amino acids. Germline values: CDR1 LNHNV, CDR2 YYDKDF (reference sequence). The trim removed 0 bases at V and 8 bases at J, leaving 12 bases unmatched.

The chain couples TRBV6-5 to TRBJ2-2, with TRBD2 identical over 7 bases. The germline gives CDR1 MNHEY, CDR2 SVGAGI. Germline trimming cut 4 bases from V and 3 bases from J; bases unmatched to any gene: 8. This CDR3 contains 16 residues. CDR3 nucleotide sequence: TGTGCCAGCAGTTCCGTGGGGAGCGGGGACACCGGGGAGCTGTTTTTT. Protein: CASSSVGSGDTGELFF.

The CDR3 DNA sequence: TGTGCCAGCGGTAGTCTTGCCACCGGGGAGCTGTTTTTT. Translating gives CASGSLATGELFF. This chain uses TRBV27 with TRBJ2-2; D unresolved. Germline-derived CDR1 and CDR2 are MNHEY and SMNVEV (reference sequence). The V end was cut by 8 bases, the J end by 4 bases, with 11 bases between. This CDR3 region has 13 residues.

J is TRBJ1-1 and V is TRBV6-5; D perhaps matches TRBD1 (5 bases). CDR3 size: 15 residues. Trimming removed 2 bases at V and 3 bases at J, with 13 bases between. Germline V gene lookup returns CDR1 MNHEY and CDR2 SVGAGI. The CDR3 here is CASSYGVWGDTEAFF. The CDR3 DNA sequence: TGTGCCAGCAGTTACGGCGTCTGGGGGGACACTGAAGCTTTCTTT.

Turning to this clone: The sample contains more than one DNA sequence encoding this CDR3. V usage is TRBV5-1 and J usage is TRBJ2-7; maybe TRBD1 (5 bases). Trimming took off 5 bases at V and 2 bases at J, with 8 bases between the two ends. In germline, CDR1 is SGHRS, CDR2 YFSETQ. This CDR3 has 12 amino acids. The CDR3 DNA is TGCGCCAGCAGTCCAGGGACCTACGAGCAGTACTTC. Residues: CASSPGTYEQYF.

The chain links TRBV7-9 to TRBJ2-7; 8 nucleotides align to TRBD2. The CDR3 contains 16 residues. V dropped 2 bases and J dropped 0; count of bases not matched to a gene: 6. The germline V gene encodes CDR1 SEHNR and CDR2 FQNEAQ (reference sequence). The CDR3 sequence: CASSLSGSPSSYEQYF. Written as DNA, the CDR3 is TGTGCCAGCAGCTTAAGCGGGAGCCCCAGCTCCTACGAGCAGTACTTC.

Only one count was recorded for this clone. The chain joins TRBV10-2 to TRBJ2-1; D uncertain. Germline lookup yields CDR1 WSHSY and CDR2 SAAADI. CDR3 size: 14 residues. The V gene lost 3 bases and the J gene lost 3 bases, with 9 bases spanning the gap. CDR3 sequence: CASSETTNYNEQFF. The DNA of the CDR3 is TGCGCCAGCAGTGAAACCACAAACTACAATGAGCAGTTCTTC.

This sequence joins TRBV27 and TRBJ2-3; D possibly corresponds to TRBD1 (5 bases). The CDR3 length is 15 residues. V lost 3 bases and J 6 bases, leaving 16 bases between the germline ends. Germline V gene lookup returns CDR1 MNHEY and CDR2 SMNVEV (reference sequence). The CDR3 DNA reads as TGTGCCAGCAGTTTTTTGGGCTCACCAGGGGATACGCAGTATTTT. This gives the protein CASSFLGSPGDTQYF.

The chain links TRBV27 to TRBJ2-3, with TRBD2 identical over 15 bases. Germline V gives CDR1 MNHEY, CDR2 SMNVEV (reference sequence). The CDR3 has 15 residues. Trimming removed 4 bases from V and 6 bases from J; junction bases left unmatched: 2. This chain's CDR3 is CASSWTSGRADTQYF. The CDR3, as DNA: TGTGCCAGCAGTTGGACTAGCGGGAGGGCCGATACGCAGTATTTT.

This clone has a single count. The J gene is TRBJ2-2, the V gene TRBV11-3, with D maybe TRBD2 (6 bases). This CDR3 comprises 14 residues. Germline V lookup: CDR1 SGHNT, CDR2 YENEEA. V shed 5 bases and J shed 6 bases, with 13 bases lying between them. The CDR3 loop is CASSPGGVAGELFF. The CDR3 DNA reads as TGTGCCAGCAGCCCAGGAGGGGTAGCCGGGGAGCTGTTTTTT.

V gene TRBV18 combines with J gene TRBJ2-1, with TRBD1 matching over 9 bases. Germline CDR1 and CDR2: KGHSH and LQKENI. Losses at the gene ends were 4 bases for V and 5 bases for J; bases not matched to a gene: 3. The CDR3 loop spans 14 amino acids. The CDR3 DNA sequence: TGTGCCAGCTCACTGGGACAGGGCCACAATGAGCAGTTCTTC. This gives the protein CASSLGQGHNEQFF.

The V gene is TRBV19, the J gene TRBJ1-1; D remains unclear. The CDR3 loop spans 14 amino acids. The V gene's germline CDR1 is LNHDA and CDR2 SQIVND (reference sequence). V was trimmed by 3 bases and J by 2 bases, leaving 10 bases between them. The CDR3 coding sequence is TGTGCCAGTAGTATCGGTGCAGGTAACACTGAAGCTTTCTTT. This sequence encodes CASSIGAGNTEAFF.

The J gene is TRBJ2-3, the V gene TRBV9; a weak D match, TRBD1 (5 bases). V was pared by 2 bases and J by 3 bases, with 10 bases between. Germline V gives CDR1 SGDLS, CDR2 YYNGEE. The CDR3 loop spans 14 amino acids. DNA of the CDR3: TGTGCCAGCAGCGTCCGAGCAGGGACAGATACGCAGTATTTT. This codes for CASSVRAGTDTQYF.

This chain uses TRBV2 with TRBJ2-2; 9 bases map to TRBD1. The V gene's germline CDR1 is SNHLY and CDR2 FYNNEI. Trimming cost V 7 bases and J 3 bases; bases outside gene matches: 6. CDR3 length: 15 residues. This CDR3 reads CASTSGQGHTGELFF. CDR3 sequence (DNA): TGTGCCAGCACCTCGGGACAGGGTCACACCGGGGAGCTGTTTTTT. Variable domain in full (rest from reference TRBV2 and TRBJ2-2): EPEVTQTPSHQVTQMGQEVILRCVPISNHLYFYWYRQILGQKVEFLVSFYNNEISEKSEIFDDQFSVERPDGSNFTLKIRSTKLEDSAMYFCASTSGQGHTGELFFGEGSRLTVL.